A selection of T cell receptor beta chains follows, all from one sample in a study of graft-versus-host responses after intestinal transplantation. Antigens for these TCRs are unknown. The assay was immunoSEQ multiplex PCR, and TCRdb's table has in-frame clones only and misses some. This table holds 30,000 to 45,000 clones, about 93% found once. The sample in question was unstimulated CD8+ T cells sorted from spleen or lymph node cells, obtained before transplant. The receptors stem from a human donor who was the organ donor for an intestinal transplant. CDR3s include the opening cysteine and the closing phenylalanine or tryptophan. D genes are given only for firm matches. Size is stated for part of the rows, as once, few or many counts, or as a class when the clone is expanded.

j_call d_call clone_size v_call cdr3_aa cdr3_nt
TRBJ2-1 TRBD2 NA TRBV14 CASSQGLAGGLWGEQFF TGTGCCAGCAGCCAAGGACTAGCGGGAGGTTTGTGGGGTGAGCAGTTCTTC
TRBJ2-7 NA once TRBV5-1 CASSSGYEQYF TGCGCCAGCAGCTCGGGGTACGAGCAGTACTTC
TRBJ1-2 NA NA TRBV9 CASSVIGARQGSRHYGYTF TGTGCCAGCAGCGTAATCGGTGCAAGGCAGGGATCGAGGCACTATGGCTACACCTTC
TRBJ2-3 NA NA TRBV5-8 CASSLYSTDTQYF TGTGCCAGCAGCTTATATAGCACAGATACGCAGTATTTT
TRBJ2-1 NA NA TRBV13 CASSPDPSSYNEQFF TGTGCCAGCAGCCCTGACCCAAGCTCCTACAATGAGCAGTTCTTC
TRBJ2-7 TRBD1 NA TRBV19 CASSMGTGGYEQYF TGTGCCAGTAGTATGGGGACAGGGGGCTACGAGCAGTACTTC
TRBJ1-5 NA once TRBV4-2 CASRRGTRNQPQHF TGTGCCAGCAGAAGAGGGACACGCAATCAGCCCCAGCATTTT
TRBJ2-2 TRBD1 once TRBV30 CALEGGDRGGGELFF TGTGCCTTGGAGGGCGGGGACAGGGGGGGCGGGGAGCTGTTTTTT
TRBJ2-3 NA NA TRBV27 CASSLWGARTDTQYF TGTGCCAGCAGCCTGTGGGGGGCACGCACAGATACGCAGTATTTT
TRBJ2-1 TRBD2 NA TRBV6-1 CASSGLAGGPYNEQFF TGTGCCAGCAGTGGTCTCGCGGGAGGGCCTTACAATGAGCAGTTCTTC
TRBJ2-5 TRBD1 once TRBV19 CASTDRVGTQYF TGTGCCAGTACGGACAGGGTGGGGACCCAGTACTTC
TRBJ2-6 TRBD1 NA TRBV28 CASSLSRGRLSGANVLTF TGTGCCAGCAGTTTATCCAGGGGGCGTCTCTCTGGGGCCAACGTCCTGACTTTC
TRBJ2-1 NA NA TRBV27 CASSFHRSYNEQFF TGTGCCAGCAGTTTCCACCGCTCCTACAATGAGCAGTTCTTC
TRBJ2-7 TRBD1 NA TRBV12-5 CASGLLGYGQGRYEQYF TGTGCTAGTGGTTTGTTGGGATACGGACAGGGGAGGTACGAGCAGTACTTC
TRBJ2-7 NA once TRBV28 CASSLTSPSYEQYF TGTGCCAGCAGTTTAACTTCGCCGTCCTACGAGCAGTACTTC
TRBJ2-7 NA NA TRBV23-1 CASSQDVAYEQYF TGCGCCAGCAGCCAAGATGTGGCATACGAGCAGTACTTC
TRBJ1-5 NA NA TRBV21-1 CASSTQTGGPQHF TGTGCCAGCAGCACCCAGACCGGCGGGCCCCAGCATTTT
TRBJ1-1 NA NA TRBV6-6 CASSFLGLSNTEAFF TGTGCCAGCAGTTTCTTAGGGCTATCGAACACTGAAGCTTTCTTT
TRBJ2-1 TRBD1 NA TRBV18 CASSPDRGPSSSYNEQFF TGTGCCAGCTCACCGGACAGGGGTCCCTCCAGCTCCTACAATGAGCAGTTCTTC
TRBJ1-5 NA NA TRBV6-6 CASGLGGGYSNQPQHF TGTGCCTCAGGACTGGGGGGGGGTTATAGCAATCAGCCCCAGCATTTT
TRBJ2-3 TRBD1 NA TRBV19 CASRDRGTDTQYF TGTGCCAGTAGGGACAGGGGCACAGATACGCAGTATTTT
TRBJ2-6 NA NA TRBV6-5 CASSSSGANVLTF TGTGCCAGCAGTAGCTCTGGGGCCAACGTCCTGACTTTC
TRBJ1-2 NA NA TRBV6-1 CASSDPLYGYTF TGTGCCAGCAGTGACCCACTCTATGGCTACACCTTC
TRBJ1-2 NA NA TRBV19 CASSLQGYTF TGTGCCAGTAGTCTACAGGGCTACACCTTC
TRBJ2-1 NA NA TRBV7-8 CASSLAVSYYNEQFF TGTGCCAGCAGCTTAGCGGTCTCTTACTACAATGAGCAGTTCTTC
TRBJ2-7 NA NA TRBV4-3 CASSSRAGHEQYF TGCGCCAGCAGCTCCCGGGCAGGGCACGAGCAGTACTTC
TRBJ2-2 TRBD2 NA TRBV7-9 CAGLAPTGELFF TGTGCGGGACTAGCTCCCACCGGGGAGCTGTTTTTT
TRBJ1-3 NA NA TRBV4-3 CASSQERGAGNTIYF TGCGCCAGCAGCCAAGAGCGGGGGGCAGGAAACACCATATATTTT
TRBJ2-3 NA NA TRBV4-3 CASSQDRGRTDTQYF TGCGCCAGCAGCCAAGATAGGGGCAGGACAGATACGCAGTATTTT
TRBJ1-5 NA NA TRBV15 CATSSDSQPQHF TGTGCCACCAGCTCTGACAGTCAGCCCCAGCATTTT
TRBJ2-1 NA NA TRBV5-6 CASSAHHNEQFF TGTGCCAGCAGTGCCCATCACAATGAGCAGTTCTTC
TRBJ2-3 TRBD2 NA TRBV11-2 CASSLIWWEGLFEDTQYF TGTGCCAGCAGCTTAATATGGTGGGAGGGCCTATTTGAAGATACGCAGTATTTT
TRBJ1-5 TRBD1 NA TRBV14 CASSQEVGQEPYSNQPQHF TGTGCCAGCAGCCAAGAGGTGGGACAGGAACCTTATAGCAATCAGCCCCAGCATTTT
TRBJ2-1 NA NA TRBV6-1 CASSESGPDNEQFF TGTGCCAGCAGTGAATCCGGCCCTGATAATGAGCAGTTCTTC
TRBJ2-7 TRBD1 NA TRBV5-4 CASSLAPTGVEQYF TGTGCCAGCAGCCTAGCCCCGACAGGGGTCGAGCAGTACTTC
TRBJ1-5 TRBD1 NA TRBV7-8 CASSLDPTGTGYMHF TGTGCCAGCAGCTTAGACCCTACCGGGACAGGGTATATGCATTTT
TRBJ2-6 NA NA TRBV9 CASSVAQSPSGANVLTF TGTGCCAGCAGCGTGGCACAGTCACCCTCTGGGGCCAACGTCCTGACTTTC
TRBJ2-7 NA NA TRBV2 CASWGGTKTGLFYEQYF TGTGCCAGCTGGGGGGGGACCAAGACAGGTCTTTTCTACGAGCAGTACTTC
TRBJ2-1 TRBD2 NA TRBV7-9 CASSVSGIGAYNEQFF TGTGCCAGCAGCGTCAGCGGGATTGGGGCTTACAATGAGCAGTTCTTC
TRBJ2-1 NA once TRBV7-9 CASGGSYNEQFF TGTGCCAGTGGAGGCTCCTACAATGAGCAGTTCTTC
TRBJ2-2 TRBD2 NA TRBV13 CASSGGTSVGTGELFF TGTGCCAGCAGCGGGGGGACTAGTGTTGGCACCGGGGAGCTGTTTTTT
TRBJ2-1 TRBD2 NA TRBV7-2 CASSFGGDNEQFF TGTGCCAGCAGCTTCGGGGGGGACAATGAGCAGTTCTTC
TRBJ2-1 TRBD2 NA TRBV29-1 CSQAGGAYNEQFF TGCAGCCAAGCGGGAGGGGCCTACAATGAGCAGTTCTTC